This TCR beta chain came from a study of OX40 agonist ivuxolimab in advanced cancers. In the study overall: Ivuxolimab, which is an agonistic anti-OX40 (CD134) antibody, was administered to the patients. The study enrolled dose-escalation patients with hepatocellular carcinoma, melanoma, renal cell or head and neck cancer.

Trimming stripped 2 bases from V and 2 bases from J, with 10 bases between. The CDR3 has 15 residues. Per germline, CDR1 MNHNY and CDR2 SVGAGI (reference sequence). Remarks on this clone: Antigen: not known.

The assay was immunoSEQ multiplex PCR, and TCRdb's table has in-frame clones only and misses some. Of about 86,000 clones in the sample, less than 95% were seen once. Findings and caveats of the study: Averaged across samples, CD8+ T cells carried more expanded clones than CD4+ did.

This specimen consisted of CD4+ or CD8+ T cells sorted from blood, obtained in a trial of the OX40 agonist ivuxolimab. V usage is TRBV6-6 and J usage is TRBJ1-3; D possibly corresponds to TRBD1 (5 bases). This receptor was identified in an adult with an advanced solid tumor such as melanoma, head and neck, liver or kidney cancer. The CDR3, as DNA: TGTGCCAGCAGTTACAACCGGGACGCTGGAAACACCATATATTTT. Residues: CASSYNRDAGNTIYF.